This TCR beta chain emerged from a study of patients and donors after allogeneic stem cell transplantation. After removal of 5 bases from V and 5 bases from J, the junction contained 14 bases not matched to a gene. This CDR3 has 16 amino acids. Germline CDR1 and CDR2: SEHNR and FQNEAQ (reference sequence). TCRdb called the RT-PCR reads again in MiXCR, with one record for every CDR3 protein. The sample comprises roughly 940,000 distinct CDR3 sequences, roughly 17% of which are singletons, and around 6% rests with the top ten. The source is a human donor who was either an allogeneic HSCT recipient or a stem cell or donor lymphocyte infusion donor (not recorded which). It is not recorded whose cells these are; they may come from a transplant donor. Sequencing used blood, either unsorted or a sorted T cell fraction (not recorded which). The chain is built from TRBV7-9 and TRBJ2-7; 8 nucleotides align to TRBD1. CDR3 bases: TGTGCCAGCAGCCCCTCCCGACGGACAGGGCCGGACGAGCAGTACTTC. Amino acid sequence: CASSPSRRTGPDEQYF.